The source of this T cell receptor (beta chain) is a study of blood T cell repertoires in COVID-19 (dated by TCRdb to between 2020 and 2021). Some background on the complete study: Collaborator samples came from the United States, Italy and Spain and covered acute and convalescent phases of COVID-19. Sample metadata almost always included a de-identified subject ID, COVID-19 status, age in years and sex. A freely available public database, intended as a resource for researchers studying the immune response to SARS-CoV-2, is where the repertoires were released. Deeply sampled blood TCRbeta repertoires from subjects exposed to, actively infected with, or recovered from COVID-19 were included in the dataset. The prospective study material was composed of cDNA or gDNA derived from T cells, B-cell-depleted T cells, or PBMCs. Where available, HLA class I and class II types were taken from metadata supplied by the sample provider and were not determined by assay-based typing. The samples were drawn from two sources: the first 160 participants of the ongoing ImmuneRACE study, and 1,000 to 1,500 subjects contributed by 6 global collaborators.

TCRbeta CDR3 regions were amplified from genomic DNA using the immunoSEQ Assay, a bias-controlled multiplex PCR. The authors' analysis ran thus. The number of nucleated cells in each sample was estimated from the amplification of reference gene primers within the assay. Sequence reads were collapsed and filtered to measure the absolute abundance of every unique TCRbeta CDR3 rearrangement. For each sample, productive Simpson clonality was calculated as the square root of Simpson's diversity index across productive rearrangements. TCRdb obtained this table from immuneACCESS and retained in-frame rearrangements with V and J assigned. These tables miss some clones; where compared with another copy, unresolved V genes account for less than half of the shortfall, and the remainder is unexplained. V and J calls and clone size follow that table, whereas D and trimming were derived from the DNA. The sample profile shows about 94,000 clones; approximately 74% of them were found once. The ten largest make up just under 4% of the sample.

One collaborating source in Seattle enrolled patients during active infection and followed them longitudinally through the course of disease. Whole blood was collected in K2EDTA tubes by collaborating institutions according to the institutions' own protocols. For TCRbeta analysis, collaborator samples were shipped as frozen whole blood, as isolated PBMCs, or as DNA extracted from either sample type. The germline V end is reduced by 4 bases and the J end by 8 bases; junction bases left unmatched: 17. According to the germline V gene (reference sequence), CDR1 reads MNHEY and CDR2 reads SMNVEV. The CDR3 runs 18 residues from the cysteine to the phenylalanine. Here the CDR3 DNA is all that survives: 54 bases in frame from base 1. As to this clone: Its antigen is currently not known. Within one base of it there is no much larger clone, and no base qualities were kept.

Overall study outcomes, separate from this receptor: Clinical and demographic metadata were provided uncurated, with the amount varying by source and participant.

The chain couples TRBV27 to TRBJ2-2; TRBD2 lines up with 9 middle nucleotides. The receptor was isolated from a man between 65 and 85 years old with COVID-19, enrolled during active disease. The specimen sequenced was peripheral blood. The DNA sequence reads TGTGCCAGCAGTTACAGACCCCTGGGCGGGAGGGACCTGGGGGAGCTGTTTTTT. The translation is CASSYRPLGGRDLGELFF.